These T cell receptor beta chains were read from a single sample in a study of a mutant IDH1 vaccine in newly diagnosed glioma. The repertoire was sequenced with immunoSEQ multiplex PCR; TCRdb's copy has only in-frame clones and lacks some. The sample includes 30,000 to 35,000 clones, about nine tenths of them seen just once. Their specific antigens are unknown. Sequencing used PBMCs, obtained from a glioma patient whose treatment included an IDH1 peptide vaccine. These receptors were collected from a middle-aged man with glioma. The CDR3 runs from the conserved cysteine through the conserved F or W. The order of the fields is clone size, V gene, D gene, J gene, CDR3 DNA, CDR3 protein. The D gene is left open where the match is weak. Rows may omit the clone size; those that give it use once, few, many or a size class.

clone size: .
V gene: TRBV28
D gene: .
J gene: TRBJ1-2
CDR3 DNA: TGTGCCAGCAGAGGGAGTAACTATGGCTACACCTTC
CDR3 protein: CASRGSNYGYTF

clone size: .
V gene: TRBV11-2
D gene: .
J gene: TRBJ1-2
CDR3 DNA: TGTGCCAGCAGCCCCCGGGTCAGGAACTATGGCTACACCTTC
CDR3 protein: CASSPRVRNYGYTF

clone size: .
V gene: TRBV7-9
D gene: TRBD1
J gene: TRBJ2-7
CDR3 DNA: TGTGCCAGCAGCCCAACCGGGACAGGCCGGACCCGATACGAGCAGTACTTC
CDR3 protein: CASSPTGTGRTRYEQYF

clone size: .
V gene: TRBV2
D gene: .
J gene: TRBJ2-7
CDR3 DNA: TGTGCCAGCAGGATCCCCTCAATGCGGGTCGAAGGGGACGAGCAGTACTTC
CDR3 protein: CASRIPSMRVEGDEQYF

clone size: .
V gene: TRBV18
D gene: TRBD2
J gene: TRBJ2-7
CDR3 DNA: TGTGCCAGCTCCCCTCGGGGGACTAGCGGGATGGAGCAGTACTTC
CDR3 protein: CASSPRGTSGMEQYF

clone size: once
V gene: TRBV28
D gene: .
J gene: TRBJ1-5
CDR3 DNA: TGTGCCAGCAGTCTCCCGGGGCGGGAGTATCAGCCCCAGCATTTT
CDR3 protein: CASSLPGREYQPQHF

clone size: .
V gene: TRBV7-3
D gene: TRBD2
J gene: TRBJ2-1
CDR3 DNA: TGTGCCAGCAGCGCTAGCGGGTCCTACAATGAGCAGTTCTTC
CDR3 protein: CASSASGSYNEQFF

clone size: .
V gene: TRBV28
D gene: .
J gene: TRBJ1-3
CDR3 DNA: TGTGCCAGCAGGTCCGAATTGGACACCCCGGGGAACACCATATATTTT
CDR3 protein: CASRSELDTPGNTIYF

clone size: once
V gene: TRBV7-2
D gene: TRBD1
J gene: TRBJ2-5
CDR3 DNA: TGTGCCAGCAGCCGTCGACAGGGGGCATGGGAGACCCAGTACTTC
CDR3 protein: CASSRRQGAWETQYF

clone size: .
V gene: TRBV18
D gene: .
J gene: TRBJ1-5
CDR3 DNA: TGTGCCAGCTCTTCAGCAGGGTCGGGGGGCAATCAGCCCCAGCATTTT
CDR3 protein: CASSSAGSGGNQPQHF

clone size: .
V gene: TRBV29-1
D gene: TRBD1
J gene: TRBJ2-1
CDR3 DNA: TGCAGCGTGATGACAGGGGGCTACAATGAGCAGTTCTTC
CDR3 protein: CSVMTGGYNEQFF

clone size: .
V gene: TRBV18
D gene: TRBD2
J gene: TRBJ2-1
CDR3 DNA: TGTGCCAGCTCACCTGGGGGACTAGCGGAGGTTGTCTCCTACAATGAGCAGTTCTTC
CDR3 protein: CASSPGGLAEVVSYNEQFF

clone size: .
V gene: TRBV7-6
D gene: .
J gene: TRBJ2-1
CDR3 DNA: TGTGCCAGCAGCTTAGCGCCAGAGCTGTGGGAGGCCAGCTCCTACAATGAGCAGTTCTTC
CDR3 protein: CASSLAPELWEASSYNEQFF

clone size: .
V gene: TRBV11-2
D gene: .
J gene: TRBJ1-2
CDR3 DNA: TGTGCCAGCAGCTTAGATCGAACAGGGTACTATGGCTACACCTTC
CDR3 protein: CASSLDRTGYYGYTF

clone size: .
V gene: TRBV5-1
D gene: TRBD2
J gene: TRBJ2-2
CDR3 DNA: TGCGCCAGCAGCCTGACTAGCACTCCGCCCGGGGAGCTGTTTTTT
CDR3 protein: CASSLTSTPPGELFF

clone size: .
V gene: TRBV7-9
D gene: TRBD1
J gene: TRBJ1-3
CDR3 DNA: TGTGCCAGCAGCTTCCCGCAGGGGGCCCTCTCTGGAAACACCATATATTTT
CDR3 protein: CASSFPQGALSGNTIYF

clone size: .
V gene: TRBV2
D gene: .
J gene: TRBJ1-5
CDR3 DNA: TGTGCCAGCAGTGAAGGGGGGGGCAATCAGCCCCAGCATTTT
CDR3 protein: CASSEGGGNQPQHF

clone size: .
V gene: TRBV18
D gene: .
J gene: TRBJ1-4
CDR3 DNA: TGTGCCAGCTCACCAAGTGGTGGGCACGAGGAAAAACTGTTTTTT
CDR3 protein: CASSPSGGHEEKLFF

clone size: .
V gene: TRBV19
D gene: .
J gene: TRBJ2-3
CDR3 DNA: TGTGCCAGTAGTATAGCCAGGGCGACTAGCACAGATACGCAGTATTTT
CDR3 protein: CASSIARATSTDTQYF

clone size: .
V gene: TRBV27
D gene: .
J gene: TRBJ2-2
CDR3 DNA: TGTGCCAGCAGTTTTTCCCGGCAAGCGGTGAACACCGGGGAGCTGTTTTTT
CDR3 protein: CASSFSRQAVNTGELFF

clone size: .
V gene: TRBV5-1
D gene: TRBD1
J gene: TRBJ2-5
CDR3 DNA: TGCGCCAGCAGACCCCCGGGCAGGGGGCCGCAAGAGCAGTACTTC
CDR3 protein: CASRPPGRGPQEQYF

clone size: .
V gene: TRBV7-6
D gene: TRBD2
J gene: TRBJ2-5
CDR3 DNA: TGTGCCAGCAGCCTCGGACTAGTGGAGACCCAGTACTTC
CDR3 protein: CASSLGLVETQYF

clone size: .
V gene: TRBV7-2
D gene: .
J gene: TRBJ2-7
CDR3 DNA: TGTGCCAGCAGCTTCCTCTACGAGCAGTACTTC
CDR3 protein: CASSFLYEQYF

clone size: .
V gene: TRBV19
D gene: .
J gene: TRBJ1-1
CDR3 DNA: TGTGCCAGTAGTATCACAGGGCCGGGGACTGAAGCTTTCTTT
CDR3 protein: CASSITGPGTEAFF

clone size: .
V gene: TRBV29-1
D gene: .
J gene: TRBJ2-1
CDR3 DNA: TGCAGCGTTGTCCTCCGCTCCTACAATGAGCAGTTCTTC
CDR3 protein: CSVVLRSYNEQFF

clone size: once
V gene: TRBV15
D gene: .
J gene: TRBJ2-2
CDR3 DNA: TGTGCCACCAGCAGAGATCTGGCGGTTAGCACCGGGGAGCTGTTTTTT
CDR3 protein: CATSRDLAVSTGELFF

clone size: .
V gene: TRBV7-2
D gene: .
J gene: TRBJ1-2
CDR3 DNA: TGTGCCAGCAGCCCCTGGGACATCTATGGCTACACCTTC
CDR3 protein: CASSPWDIYGYTF

clone size: .
V gene: TRBV7-2
D gene: TRBD1
J gene: TRBJ1-2
CDR3 DNA: TGTGCCAGCAGCTTATTAGGACAGGGGAACTATGGCTACACCTTC
CDR3 protein: CASSLLGQGNYGYTF

clone size: .
V gene: TRBV21-1
D gene: .
J gene: TRBJ1-6
CDR3 DNA: TGTGCCAGCAGCTCAACCGGGACACCCGCCCTTTTTTCATATTCACCCCTCCACTTT
CDR3 protein: CASSSTGTPALFSYSPLHF

clone size: .
V gene: TRBV11-1
D gene: TRBD2
J gene: TRBJ2-5
CDR3 DNA: TGTGCCAGCAGCTTAACTCGATCGGGGGGAAGCAGGGAGACCCAGTACTTC
CDR3 protein: CASSLTRSGGSRETQYF

clone size: .
V gene: TRBV2
D gene: TRBD2
J gene: TRBJ2-1
CDR3 DNA: TGTGCCACGCTAGCGGGGGGGCCCTACAATGAGCAGTTCTTC
CDR3 protein: CATLAGGPYNEQFF

clone size: .
V gene: TRBV7-8
D gene: TRBD1
J gene: TRBJ1-5
CDR3 DNA: TGTGCCAGCAGCCCCCCGGGGGGACAGAGCTTTTTTGATCAGCCCCAGCATTTT
CDR3 protein: CASSPPGGQSFFDQPQHF

clone size: .
V gene: TRBV7-2
D gene: .
J gene: TRBJ2-2
CDR3 DNA: TGTGCCAGCAGCAAACAATGGTTGAACACCGGGGAGCTGTTTTTT
CDR3 protein: CASSKQWLNTGELFF

clone size: .
V gene: TRBV28
D gene: .
J gene: TRBJ2-7
CDR3 DNA: TGTGCCAGCACCATGGCTATCGGGGGATTCTACGAGCAGTACTTC
CDR3 protein: CASTMAIGGFYEQYF

clone size: once
V gene: TRBV9
D gene: .
J gene: TRBJ1-5
CDR3 DNA: TGTGCCAGCAGCGTTTTAGGAGTAGGGCAGCCCCAGCATTTT
CDR3 protein: CASSVLGVGQPQHF

clone size: .
V gene: TRBV5-1
D gene: .
J gene: TRBJ2-1
CDR3 DNA: TGCGCCAGCAGCTTGTTTCCGTCACCCTCCTACAATGAGCAGTTCTTC
CDR3 protein: CASSLFPSPSYNEQFF

clone size: .
V gene: TRBV19
D gene: .
J gene: TRBJ2-1
CDR3 DNA: TGTGCCAGTGCCGGCTACAATGAGCAGTTCTTC
CDR3 protein: CASAGYNEQFF

clone size: .
V gene: TRBV19
D gene: .
J gene: TRBJ1-1
CDR3 DNA: TGTGCCAGTAGTATAGTTCGGGTACGGAGCACTGAAGCTTTCTTT
CDR3 protein: CASSIVRVRSTEAFF

clone size: .
V gene: TRBV11-2
D gene: TRBD1
J gene: TRBJ2-5
CDR3 DNA: TGTGCCAGCTCCCGGACAGGGGAGCAGGGGGAGACCCAGTACTTC
CDR3 protein: CASSRTGEQGETQYF

clone size: .
V gene: TRBV28
D gene: .
J gene: TRBJ2-3
CDR3 DNA: TGTGCCACAGCAGTGGGCAACACAGATACGCAGTATTTT
CDR3 protein: CATAVGNTDTQYF

clone size: once
V gene: TRBV5-4
D gene: .
J gene: TRBJ2-3
CDR3 DNA: TGTGCCAGCAGCTTGGGGGGACGGCCTCTGGGCACAGATACGCAGTATTTT
CDR3 protein: CASSLGGRPLGTDTQYF

clone size: .
V gene: TRBV10-2
D gene: TRBD1
J gene: TRBJ1-1
CDR3 DNA: TGCGCCAGCAGTGACCGGGACAGGGGAGCGGGCACTGAAGCTTTCTTT
CDR3 protein: CASSDRDRGAGTEAFF

clone size: .
V gene: TRBV28
D gene: .
J gene: TRBJ2-1
CDR3 DNA: TGTGCCAGCAGTTACTGGGACGGCTCCTACAATGAGCAGTTCTTC
CDR3 protein: CASSYWDGSYNEQFF

clone size: .
V gene: TRBV28
D gene: TRBD1
J gene: TRBJ1-3
CDR3 DNA: TGTGCCAGCAGCCGCGCCGGGACAGGGCAGGACACCATATATTTT
CDR3 protein: CASSRAGTGQDTIYF

clone size: .
V gene: TRBV19
D gene: .
J gene: TRBJ1-6
CDR3 DNA: TGTGCCAGTAGCACTCAGGGGACTTATAATTCACCCCTCCACTTT
CDR3 protein: CASSTQGTYNSPLHF

clone size: .
V gene: TRBV10-3
D gene: .
J gene: TRBJ2-5
CDR3 DNA: TGTGCCACCAGTGAGCGACAAGAGACCCAGTACTTC
CDR3 protein: CATSERQETQYF

clone size: .
V gene: TRBV7-2
D gene: .
J gene: TRBJ2-7
CDR3 DNA: TGTGCCACCAGGGGCGGGACCTACGAGCAGTACTTC
CDR3 protein: CATRGGTYEQYF

clone size: .
V gene: TRBV6-4
D gene: TRBD2
J gene: TRBJ2-3
CDR3 DNA: TGTGCCAGCAGCCGGGGACTAGCGGGAGTGGATACGCAGTATTTT
CDR3 protein: CASSRGLAGVDTQYF

clone size: .
V gene: TRBV19
D gene: .
J gene: TRBJ1-4
CDR3 DNA: TGTGCCAGTCGCCAGGGAACAACTAATGAAAAACTGTTTTTT
CDR3 protein: CASRQGTTNEKLFF

clone size: .
V gene: TRBV6-5
D gene: .
J gene: TRBJ2-3
CDR3 DNA: TGTGCCAGCAGTACTAGGGGTCCGCGGGATACGCAGTATTTT
CDR3 protein: CASSTRGPRDTQYF